This T cell receptor beta chain is from a study of T cells in Graves' hyperthyroidism and ophthalmopathy. Hyperthyroidism, newly diagnosed and lasting under 2 months, affected patients aged 18 to 65. At least ten counts were recorded for this clonotype. Amplified TCR beta CDR3 regions came from RNA transcripts. HTBI primers were employed in a first-round RT-PCR of the TCR CDR3. TCRdb re-called the multiplex PCR reads through MiXCR, storing one row per CDR3 protein. The sample holds about 260,000 distinct CDR3 sequences, approximately 26% seen once. The V and J ends lost 5 bases and 5 bases, in that order; junction bases with no gene match: 7. This CDR3 contains 14 residues. Germline values: CDR1 SGHAT, CDR2 FQNNGV.

The clonotype originates from a man in his forties with Graves' hyperthyroidism that later progressed to Graves' ophthalmopathy. V usage is TRBV11-2 and J usage is TRBJ2-5; TRBD2 matches at 8 bases. Source material: blood. In DNA, the CDR3 is TGTGCCAGCAGCCCAACGGGGGGGCTTGAGACCCAGTACTTC. The encoded protein is CASSPTGGLETQYF.